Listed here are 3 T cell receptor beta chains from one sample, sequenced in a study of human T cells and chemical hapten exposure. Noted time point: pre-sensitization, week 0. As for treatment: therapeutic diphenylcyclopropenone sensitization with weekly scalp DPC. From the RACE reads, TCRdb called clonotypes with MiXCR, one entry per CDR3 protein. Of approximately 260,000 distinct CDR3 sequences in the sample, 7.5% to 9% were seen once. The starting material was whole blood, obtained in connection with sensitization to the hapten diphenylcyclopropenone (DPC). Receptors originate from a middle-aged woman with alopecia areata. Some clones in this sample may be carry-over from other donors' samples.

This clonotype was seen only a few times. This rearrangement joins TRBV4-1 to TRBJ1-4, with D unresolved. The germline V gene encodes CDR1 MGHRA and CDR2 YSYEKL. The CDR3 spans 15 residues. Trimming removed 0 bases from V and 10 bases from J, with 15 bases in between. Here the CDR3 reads CASSQDPTRVGKLFF. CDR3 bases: TGCGCCAGCAGCCAAGACCCTACCCGGGTTGGAAAACTGTTTTTT.

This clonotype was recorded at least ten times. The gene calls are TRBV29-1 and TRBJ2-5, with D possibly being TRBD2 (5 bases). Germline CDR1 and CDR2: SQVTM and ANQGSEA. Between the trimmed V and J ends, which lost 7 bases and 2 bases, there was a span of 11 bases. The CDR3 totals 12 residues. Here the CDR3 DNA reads TGCAGCGCCGGACGAGGGCAAGAGACCCAGTACTTC. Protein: CSAGRGQETQYF.

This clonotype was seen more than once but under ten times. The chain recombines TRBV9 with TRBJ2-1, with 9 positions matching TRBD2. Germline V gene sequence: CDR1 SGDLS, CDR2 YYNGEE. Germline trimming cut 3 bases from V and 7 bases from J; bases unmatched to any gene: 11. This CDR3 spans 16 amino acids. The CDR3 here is CASSAGGLAMINEQFF. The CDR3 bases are TGTGCCAGCAGCGCAGGCGGACTAGCGATGATAAATGAGCAGTTCTTC.